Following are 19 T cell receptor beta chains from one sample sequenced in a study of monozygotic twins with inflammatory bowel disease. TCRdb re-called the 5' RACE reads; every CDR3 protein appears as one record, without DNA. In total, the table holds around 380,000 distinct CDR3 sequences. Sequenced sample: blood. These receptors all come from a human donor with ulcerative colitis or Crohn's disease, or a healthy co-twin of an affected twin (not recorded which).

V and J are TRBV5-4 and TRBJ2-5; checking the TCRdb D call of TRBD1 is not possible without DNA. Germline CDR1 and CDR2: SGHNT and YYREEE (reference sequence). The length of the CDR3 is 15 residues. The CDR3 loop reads CASSYPRGTQETQYF. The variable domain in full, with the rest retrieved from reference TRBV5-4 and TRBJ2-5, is ETGVTQSPTHLIKTRGQQVTLRCSSQSGHNTVSWYQQALGQGPQFIFQYYREEENGRGNFPPRFSGLQFPNYSSELNVNALELDDSALYLCASSYPRGTQETQYFGPGTRLLVL.

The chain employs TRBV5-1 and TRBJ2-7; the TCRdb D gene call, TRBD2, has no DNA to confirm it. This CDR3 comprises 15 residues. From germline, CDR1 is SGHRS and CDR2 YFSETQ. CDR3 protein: CASSFDTSARKEQYF.

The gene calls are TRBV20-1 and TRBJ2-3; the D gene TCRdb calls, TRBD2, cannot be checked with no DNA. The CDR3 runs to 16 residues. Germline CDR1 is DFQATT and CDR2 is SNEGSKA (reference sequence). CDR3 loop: CSARPGTSGREDTQYF.

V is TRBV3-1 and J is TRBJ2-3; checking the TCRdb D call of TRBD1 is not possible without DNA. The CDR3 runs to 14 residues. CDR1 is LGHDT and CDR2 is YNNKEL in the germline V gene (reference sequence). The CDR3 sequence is CASSQGPGADTQYF.

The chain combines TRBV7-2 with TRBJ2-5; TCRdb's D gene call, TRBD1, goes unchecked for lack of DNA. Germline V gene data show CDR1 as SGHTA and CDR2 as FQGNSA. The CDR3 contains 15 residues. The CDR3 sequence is CASSLGPTGTETQYF.

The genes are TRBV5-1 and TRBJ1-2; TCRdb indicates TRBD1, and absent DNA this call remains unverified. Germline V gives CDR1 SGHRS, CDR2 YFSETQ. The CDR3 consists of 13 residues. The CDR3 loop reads CASSRQPEEGYTF.

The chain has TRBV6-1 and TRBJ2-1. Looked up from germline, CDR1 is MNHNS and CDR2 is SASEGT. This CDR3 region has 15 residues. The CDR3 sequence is CASSGRLGVINEQFF.

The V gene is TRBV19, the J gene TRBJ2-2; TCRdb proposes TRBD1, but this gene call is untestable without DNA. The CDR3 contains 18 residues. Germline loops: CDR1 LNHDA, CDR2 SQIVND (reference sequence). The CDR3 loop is CASSIWIGRDENTGELFF.

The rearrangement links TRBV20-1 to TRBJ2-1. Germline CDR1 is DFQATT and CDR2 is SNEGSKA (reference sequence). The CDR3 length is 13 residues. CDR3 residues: CSARDALVLSQFF.

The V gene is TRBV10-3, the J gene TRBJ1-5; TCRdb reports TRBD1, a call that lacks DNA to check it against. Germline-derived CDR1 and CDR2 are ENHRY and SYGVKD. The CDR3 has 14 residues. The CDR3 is CAISEGGNRQPQHF.

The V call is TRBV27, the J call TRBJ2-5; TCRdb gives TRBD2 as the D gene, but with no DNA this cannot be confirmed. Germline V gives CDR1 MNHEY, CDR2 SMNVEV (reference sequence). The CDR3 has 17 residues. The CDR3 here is CASSFRRLAGKQETQYF.

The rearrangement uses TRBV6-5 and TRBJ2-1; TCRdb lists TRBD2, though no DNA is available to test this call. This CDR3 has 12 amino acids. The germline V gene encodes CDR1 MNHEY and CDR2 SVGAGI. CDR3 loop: CASSPALGKQFF.

CDR3 residues: CASSQARAWGYTF. V gene TRBV7-9 combines with J gene TRBJ1-2. This CDR3 has 13 residues. The germline V gene encodes CDR1 SEHNR and CDR2 FQNEAQ (reference sequence).

CDR3 region: CASSMSGTPYGYTF. The chain joins TRBV5-1 to TRBJ1-2; TCRdb's D call, TRBD1, is unchecked because there is no DNA. Germline CDR1 SGHRS, CDR2 YFSETQ. The CDR3 covers 14 residues.

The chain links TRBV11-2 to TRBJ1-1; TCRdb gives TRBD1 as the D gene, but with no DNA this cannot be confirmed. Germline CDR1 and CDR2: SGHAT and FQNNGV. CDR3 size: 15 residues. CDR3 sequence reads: CASSLEWGLNTEAFF.

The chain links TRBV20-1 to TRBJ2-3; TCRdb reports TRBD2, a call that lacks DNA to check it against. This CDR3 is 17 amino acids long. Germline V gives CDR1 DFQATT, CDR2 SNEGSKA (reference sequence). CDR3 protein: CSALTSETLRRLDTQYF.

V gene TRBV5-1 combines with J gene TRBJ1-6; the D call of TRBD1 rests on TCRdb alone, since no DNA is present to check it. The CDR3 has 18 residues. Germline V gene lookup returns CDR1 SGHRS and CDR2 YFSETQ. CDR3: CASSLVAATVRAVSPLHF.

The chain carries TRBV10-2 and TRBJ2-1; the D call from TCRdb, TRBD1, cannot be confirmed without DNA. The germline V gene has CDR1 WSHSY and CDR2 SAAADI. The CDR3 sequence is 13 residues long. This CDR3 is CASSEWRAGEQFF.

The CDR3 reads CSVESSVSYNEQFF. The rearrangement links TRBV29-1 to TRBJ2-1; TCRdb's D call of TRBD2 is untestable without DNA. CDR1 and CDR2 from the germline V gene are SQVTM and ANQGSEA. The CDR3 is 14 amino acids.